Each of the 7 T cell receptor beta chains below was sequenced from the same sample in a study of cytomegalovirus exposure and HLA in healthy donors. Vbeta (60) and Jbeta (13) primers were used in the PCR. Data came from immunoSEQ multiplex PCR; TCRdb stores just in-frame clones and leaves some out. The profile shows under 250,000 clones, 85% of them singletons. What was sequenced was PBMCs. The receptor set was obtained from a woman aged 50 to 60 in good health and CMV-seronegative.

The rearrangement joins TRBV7-8 to TRBJ2-3; 9 bases align to TRBD2. With 5 bases clipped from V and 1 base from J, the junction kept 10 bases outside the gene matches. Germline CDR1 reads SGHVS; CDR2 reads FQNEAQ. CDR3 size: 17 residues. DNA of the CDR3: TGTGCCAGCAGCCCCTCCGCGGTAGCGGGAGGCACAGATACGCAGTATTTT. It translates to CASSPSAVAGGTDTQYF.

V is TRBV11-3 and J is TRBJ2-3; tentative D call: TRBD2 (6 bases). Trimming pared 0 bases from V and 8 bases from J, leaving 9 bases between. This CDR3 contains 13 residues. Per germline, CDR1 SGHNT and CDR2 YENEEA. The CDR3, as DNA: TGTGCCAGCAGCTTAGAGGGGGGTGGTACGCAGTATTTT. Translated: CASSLEGGGTQYF.

The rearrangement links TRBV9 to TRBJ1-2; 10 bases fit TRBD1. Germline lookup yields CDR1 SGDLS and CDR2 YYNGEE. Trimming removed 3 bases from V and 4 bases from J; junction bases left unmatched: 9. This CDR3 region has 16 residues. The CDR3, as DNA: TGTGCCAGCAGCGCAGGGGGGACAGGGGATATCTATGGCTACACCTTC. Residues: CASSAGGTGDIYGYTF.

The chain is built from TRBV30 and TRBJ2-5; tentatively, D is TRBD2 (6 bases). The J call may be in error: the DNA end matches TRBJ2-7 better. Germline CDR1 reads GTSNPN; CDR2 reads SVGIG (reference sequence). The CDR3 consists of 14 residues. DNA for the CDR3: TGTGCCTGGTCCCCGGGCGGGGTAGCCTACGAGCAGTACTTC. Its protein is CAWSPGGVAYEQYF.

The chain is built from TRBV7-9 and TRBJ2-2, with TRBD2 matching over 8 bases. Trimming at V came to 5 bases and at J to 8 bases, leaving 22 bases not matched to a gene. CDR3 length: 19 amino acids. The V gene's germline CDR1 is SEHNR and CDR2 FQNEAQ (reference sequence). This CDR3 is CASSTTGGLQTSLRGELFF. CDR3 nucleotide sequence: TGTGCCAGCAGCACAACGGGAGGGCTACAGACCTCATTGAGGGGGGAGCTGTTTTTT.

The chain is built from TRBV7-3 and TRBJ2-1, with D possibly matching TRBD1 (5 bases). The germline V gene has CDR1 SGHTA and CDR2 FQGTGA. The V end lost 5 bases, the J end lost 6 bases, and 14 bases lay between the germline ends. CDR3 length equals 14 residues. CDR3 region: CASSGGRVGNEQFF. CDR3 in DNA: TGTGCCAGCAGCGGCGGCAGGGTAGGCAATGAGCAGTTCTTC.

The rearrangement links TRBV6-1 to TRBJ2-5; 16 positions agree with TRBD2. TRBJ2-7 explains the end of the DNA better; the J call may be wrong. The CDR3 has 15 residues. Germline CDR1 is MNHNS and CDR2 is SASEGT. The CDR3 DNA reads TGTGCCAGCATCCCCGGGACTAGCGGGAGGGACGAGCAGTACTTC. Its protein product is CASIPGTSGRDEQYF.